These 32 T cell receptor beta chains share one sample of origin, sequenced in a study of T cells in Graves' hyperthyroidism and ophthalmopathy. RNA transcripts were the template for amplifying TCR beta CDR3 regions. Researchers ran a first-round RT-PCR on the TCR CDR3 using the HTBI primer set. TCRdb ran MiXCR on the multiplex PCR reads and lists one entry per CDR3 protein. The sample holds fewer than 500,000 distinct CDR3 sequences, roughly 14% seen once. What was sequenced was blood. The receptors shown here come from a young man with Graves' ophthalmopathy.

The chain employs TRBV19 and TRBJ2-7; TRBD2 aligns across 7 bases. V lost 5 bases and J lost 4; bases outside the gene matches: 11. This CDR3 spans 15 amino acids. Germline V lookup: CDR1 LNHDA, CDR2 SQIVND (reference sequence). The DNA for the CDR3 is TGTGCCAGTAGTCCCGGACACGGCGGGGGATACGAGCAGTACTTC. It encodes CASSPGHGGGYEQYF.

This clonotype was detected many times. The chain is built from TRBV20-1 and TRBJ2-1, with D hard to call. CDR3 length: 11 amino acids. Germline loops: CDR1 DFQATT, CDR2 SNEGSKA (reference sequence). Trimming left V 6 bases short and J 8 bases short, with 11 bases between. The CDR3 sequence: CSATVFDEQFF. CDR3 bases: TGCAGTGCCACGGTTTTTGATGAGCAGTTCTTC.

This clonotype was counted ten times or more. The chain combines TRBV11-2 with TRBJ2-1; maybe TRBD1 (6 bases). The V gene lost 5 bases and the J gene lost 0 bases, with 23 bases spanning the gap. CDR3 size: 19 residues. Germline V gene sequence: CDR1 SGHAT, CDR2 FQNNGV. CDR3 residues: CASSHLGGRTPSSYNEQFF. CDR3 DNA: TGTGCCAGCAGCCACTTAGGGGGTAGGACGCCTAGCTCCTACAATGAGCAGTTCTTC.

This chain uses TRBV3-1 with TRBJ2-2; TRBD1 matches at 11 bases. This CDR3 is built from 17 residues. J gave up 4 bases and V 1 base, and 5 bases lay outside the gene matches. The germline CDR1 and CDR2 sequences are LGHDT and YNNKEL (reference sequence). CDR3 loop: CASSQVGTGGTTGELFF. Written as DNA, the CDR3 is TGTGCCAGCAGCCAAGTTGGGACAGGGGGAACCACCGGGGAGCTGTTTTTT.

This clonotype has a handful of counts. This CDR3 reads CASIRGGFGEGAYGYTF. DNA for the CDR3: TGTGCCAGCATCAGGGGGGGGTTTGGGGAAGGGGCCTATGGCTACACCTTC. The chain couples TRBV6-1 to TRBJ1-2; 7 nucleotides match TRBD1. This CDR3 comprises 17 residues. In germline, CDR1 is MNHNS, CDR2 SASEGT. V lost 7 bases and J lost 4; bases outside the gene matches: 18.

This chain connects TRBV5-1 to TRBJ1-2; D uncertain. The length of the CDR3 is 14 residues. V was pared by 0 bases and J by 4 bases, with 10 bases between. Germline V lookup: CDR1 SGHRS, CDR2 YFSETQ. The DNA of the CDR3 is TGCGCCAGCAGCTTGGATGGGGAAGTCTATGGCTACACCTTC. Translated, it gives CASSLDGEVYGYTF.

This clonotype was recorded at least ten times. This chain links TRBV5-1 with TRBJ2-7, with D unresolved. The CDR3 has 13 residues. Germline V lookup: CDR1 SGHRS, CDR2 YFSETQ. Trimming stripped 1 base from V and 7 bases from J, with 12 bases between. The CDR3 nucleotides read TGCGCCAGCAGCTTGTCCCCCCGAGAAGAGCAGTACTTC. Its protein product is CASSLSPREEQYF. Combining the CDR3 with reference TRBV5-1 and TRBJ2-7 gives the whole variable domain KAGVTQTPRYLIKTRGQQVTLSCSPISGHRSVSWYQQTPGQGLQFLFEYFSETQRNKGNFPGRFSGRQFSNSRSEMNVSTLELGDSALYLCASSLSPREEQYFGPGTRLTVT.

This clonotype was recorded a few times. The CDR3 carries no conserved terminal phenylalanine or tryptophan, so it likely arises from a read error. V usage is TRBV7-8 and J usage is TRBJ1-2, with 9 bases matching TRBD1. The CDR3 is 12 residues long. The V and J ends lost 6 bases and 8 bases, in that order; junction bases with no gene match: 4. CDR1 is SGHVS, CDR2 FQNEAQ, per germline. The CDR3 reads CASRGQGWGYTL. CDR3 coding DNA: TGTGCCAGCAGGGGACAGGGTTGGGGCTACACCCTC.

This clonotype came up a few times. The V call is TRBV6-1, the J call TRBJ2-3, with D perhaps matching TRBD2 (6 bases). The length of the CDR3 is 15 residues. V lost 5 bases and J 0 bases, leaving 12 bases between the germline ends. Germline-derived CDR1 and CDR2 are MNHNS and SASEGT. CDR3 in DNA: TGTGCCAGCAGTAGACTAGGCGGAAGCACAGATACGCAGTATTTT. This translates into CASSRLGGSTDTQYF.

This clonotype was counted between two and nine times. The rearrangement links TRBV2 to TRBJ2-7; 8 nucleotides agree with TRBD1. Germline CDR1 SNHLY, CDR2 FYNNEI. Unmatched junction bases numbered 7, after V lost 5 bases and J lost 1 base. This CDR3 is built from 15 residues. The CDR3 coding sequence is TGTGCCAGCAGTATCGGACAGGGCCCTTCCTACGAGCAGTACTTC. This translates into CASSIGQGPSYEQYF.

This clonotype has ten or more counts. The V call is TRBV6-1, the J call TRBJ1-2; the D gene is possibly TRBD1 (5 bases). The V gene's germline CDR1 is MNHNS and CDR2 SASEGT. The length of the CDR3 is 13 residues. Between the trimmed V and J ends, which lost 6 bases and 6 bases, there was a span of 14 bases. In DNA form, the CDR3 reads TGTGCCAGCAGCCCGACCAGGGTCCATGGCTACACCTTC. Translation: CASSPTRVHGYTF.

This clonotype was found a few times. V is TRBV6-1 and J is TRBJ1-4, with TRBD1 matching over 7 bases. From germline, CDR1 is MNHNS and CDR2 SASEGT. The junction had 5 bases not matched to a gene; V was cut back by 6 bases and J by 4 bases. The CDR3 contains 14 residues. For the CDR3, the DNA is TGTGCCAGCAGGCCGGGACAGATTAATGAAAAACTGTTTTTT. Its translation: CASRPGQINEKLFF.

The sample holds a few counts of this clonotype. V usage is TRBV7-9 and J usage is TRBJ2-6; D remains unclear. The CDR3 totals 17 residues. Looked up from germline, CDR1 is SEHNR and CDR2 is FQNEAQ (reference sequence). V was cut by 3 bases and J by 0 bases, with 12 bases left in between. The chain's CDR3 is CASSFSLGPSGANVLTF. CDR3 coding DNA: TGTGCCAGCAGCTTTTCCCTAGGACCCTCTGGGGCCAACGTCCTGACTTTC.

This clonotype has a count of ten or more. V and J are TRBV4-1 and TRBJ1-2; 7 bases match TRBD1. The length of the CDR3 is 15 residues. Per the germline V gene, CDR1 is MGHRA and CDR2 is YSYEKL. Trimming took 2 bases from V and 6 from J; bases not matched to a gene: 9. For the CDR3, the DNA is TGCGCCAGCAGCCAACCCGGGACAGTACGACATGGCTACACCTTC. This codes for CASSQPGTVRHGYTF.

This clonotype was counted many times. J is TRBJ1-5 and V is TRBV30; no definite D call. The CDR3 runs 13 residues. Trimming left V 3 bases short and J 7 bases short, with 13 bases between. CDR1 is GTSNPN, CDR2 SVGIG, per germline (reference sequence). The CDR3 sequence is CAWSAEMWQPQHF. The CDR3 bases are TGTGCCTGGAGCGCCGAGATGTGGCAGCCCCAGCATTTT.

This sequence joins TRBV19 and TRBJ2-2, with 9 bases matching TRBD2. The V gene's germline CDR1 is LNHDA and CDR2 SQIVND (reference sequence). This CDR3 comprises 19 residues. The J segment lost 3 bases and the V segment lost 6 bases, leaving 17 bases of the junction unmatched. This CDR3 reads CASRDYGVAGERDTGELFF. CDR3 bases: TGTGCCAGTAGGGACTACGGGGTAGCGGGAGAACGGGACACCGGGGAGCTGTTTTTT. Drawing the rest from reference TRBV19 and TRBJ2-2, the complete variable domain is DGGITQSPKYLFRKEGQNVTLSCEQNLNHDAMYWYRQDPGQGLRLIYYSQIVNDFQKGDIAEGYSVSREKKESFPLTVTSAQKNPTAFYLCASRDYGVAGERDTGELFFGEGSRLTVL.

About this clonotype itself: Since a much larger clone is just one base distant, this may be a read error. The chain uses TRBV3-1 and TRBJ2-3; 10 nucleotides agree with TRBD2. CDR1 and CDR2 (germline): LGHDT, YNNKEL (reference sequence). The CDR3 totals 16 residues. The ends lost 5 bases at V and 10 bases at J; junction bases unmatched: 15. This CDR3 is CASSFPLAGSTDAQYF. CDR3 DNA: TGTGCCAGCAGCTTTCCACTAGCGGGGTCTACCGATGCGCAGTATTTT.

This clonotype was detected many times. The chain carries TRBV20-1 and TRBJ2-7, with 12 bases lining up with TRBD1. The CDR3 has 13 amino acids. Trimming cost V 6 bases and J 4 bases; bases outside gene matches: 4. The germline V gene encodes CDR1 DFQATT and CDR2 SNEGSKA (reference sequence). The CDR3 reads CSALGQGAYEQYF. The CDR3 coding sequence is TGCAGTGCCCTGGGACAGGGGGCTTACGAGCAGTACTTC.

This clonotype showed up just a few times. This rearrangement joins TRBV29-1 to TRBJ2-7; D is uncertain. The CDR3 runs 12 residues. CDR1 is SQVTM, CDR2 ANQGSEA, per germline. The V and J ends lost 6 bases and 6 bases respectively, with 15 bases between them. CDR3 DNA sequence: TGCAGCGTCGGTCTAGGGTCTGGCGAGCAGTACTTC. It is translated as CSVGLGSGEQYF.

This clonotype was recorded many times. The J gene is TRBJ2-7, the V gene TRBV13; TRBD1 aligns across 8 bases. This CDR3 is built from 14 residues. Trimming cost V 5 bases and J 2 bases; bases outside gene matches: 5. Germline V gives CDR1 PRHDT, CDR2 FYEKMQ (reference sequence). The CDR3 nucleotides are TGTGCCAGCAGCCCGGGACAGGCGGCCTACGAGCAGTACTTC. It translates to CASSPGQAAYEQYF.

This clonotype has at least ten counts. This chain uses TRBV6-5 with TRBJ2-2; D is ambiguous. CDR1 is MNHEY and CDR2 is SVGAGI in the germline V gene. This CDR3 comprises 15 residues. The ends were cut back, 2 bases at V and 4 bases at J, with 11 bases in the middle. The CDR3 coding sequence is TGTGCCAGCAGTTACACTGGCTCGGGCACCGGGGAGCTGTTTTTT. It is translated as CASSYTGSGTGELFF.

This clonotype was counted ten times or more. The rearrangement links TRBV11-3 to TRBJ1-6, with TRBD1 matching 8 bases. This CDR3 region has 14 residues. With 5 bases clipped from V and 7 bases from J, the junction kept 4 bases outside the gene matches. Germline lookup yields CDR1 SGHNT and CDR2 YENEEA. Here the CDR3 reads CASSRTGLNSPLHF. CDR3 in DNA: TGTGCCAGCAGCCGGACAGGGTTAAATTCACCCCTCCACTTT.

This clonotype was recorded at least ten times. The gene calls are TRBV18 and TRBJ2-5; 8 nucleotides align to TRBD2. V trimming: 6 bases; J trimming: 3 bases; junction bases outside the gene matches: 6. This CDR3 spans 14 amino acids. Germline assignment: CDR1 KGHSH and CDR2 LQKENI. The CDR3 spells CASSPWRGEETQYF. CDR3 in DNA: TGTGCCAGCTCCCCGTGGCGGGGGGAAGAGACCCAGTACTTC.

Concerning this clonotype: This sequence may be a read error, since a much larger clone differs from it by one base. The CDR3 here is CTSSYSSPETQYF. CDR3 nucleotides: TGTACCAGCAGTTACTCGAGCCCCGAGACCCAGTACTTC. The rearrangement joins TRBV6-2 or TRBV6-3 to TRBJ2-5; D is unresolved. Germline V gives CDR1 MNHEY, CDR2 SVGEGT. The length of the CDR3 is 13 residues.

This clonotype was found a few times. The chain recombines TRBV6-4 with TRBJ2-3, with a weak D call TRBD1 (6 bases). V was shortened by 4 bases and J by 0 bases, with 8 bases between the two germline ends. CDR3 size: 14 residues. Germline CDR1 and CDR2: MRHNA and SNTAGT. CDR3 DNA sequence: TGTGCCAGCAGTGGGGACACTAGCACAGATACGCAGTATTTT. As protein: CASSGDTSTDTQYF.

This clonotype was found many times. The chain carries TRBV6-6 and TRBJ2-3; D is unclear. The CDR3 sequence is 14 residues long. CDR1 and CDR2 from the germline V gene are MNHNY and SVGAGI (reference sequence). The V end was cut by 1 base, the J end by 1 base, with 6 bases between. The CDR3 nucleotides read TGTGCCAGCAGTTACTACCAGCGCACAGATACGCAGTATTTT. Amino acids: CASSYYQRTDTQYF.

This clonotype was recorded many times. This chain connects TRBV2 to TRBJ2-2, with TRBD2 identical over 10 bases. This CDR3 is built from 16 residues. Germline loops: CDR1 SNHLY, CDR2 FYNNEI. The J segment lost 5 bases and the V segment lost 5 bases, leaving 8 bases of the junction unmatched. CDR3 nucleotide sequence: TGTGCCAGCAGTATGAGCGGGGGGGCCTCGACCGGGGAGCTGTTTTTT. Translation: CASSMSGGASTGELFF.

The table lists this clonotype with many counts. V usage is TRBV6-1 and J usage is TRBJ2-2, with D unresolved. The CDR3 loop spans 18 amino acids. The germline V gene has CDR1 MNHNS and CDR2 SASEGT. Trimming removed 5 bases at V and 0 bases at J, with 19 bases between. As DNA, the CDR3 is TGTGCCAGCAGTAAGGGTATCTGGAAGTCTGCGAACACCGGGGAGCTGTTTTTT. This sequence encodes CASSKGIWKSANTGELFF.

This sequence joins TRBV4-1 and TRBJ1-6, with D tentatively TRBD1 (6 bases). This CDR3 spans 13 amino acids. Between the trimmed V and J ends, which lost 4 bases and 8 bases, there was a span of 9 bases. Germline values: CDR1 MGHRA, CDR2 YSYEKL. The CDR3 region is CASSPGEYSPLHF. As DNA, the CDR3 is TGCGCCAGCAGCCCAGGGGAATATTCACCCCTCCACTTT.

The rearrangement joins TRBV4-2 to TRBJ2-7; D unresolved. The germline V gene has CDR1 LGHNA and CDR2 YNFKEQ. CDR3 length: 13 residues. Trimming removed 1 base at V and 5 bases at J, with 9 bases between. The CDR3 nucleotides read TGTGCCAGCAGCCAAGTAGCCCAGCACGAGCAGTACTTC. This codes for CASSQVAQHEQYF.

This clonotype was counted ten times or more. The chain combines TRBV20-1 with TRBJ2-5; D gene ambiguous. This CDR3 region has 10 residues. The germline V gene encodes CDR1 DFQATT and CDR2 SNEGSKA (reference sequence). The V and J ends lost 5 bases and 5 bases respectively, with 6 bases between them. CDR3 coding DNA: TGCAGTGCTCAAGGGGAGACCCAGTACTTC. It translates to CSAQGETQYF.

In this sample, this clonotype turned up many times. The V gene is TRBV12-3 or TRBV12-4, the J gene TRBJ2-5; D could derive from TRBD1 or TRBD2 (5 bases each). Trimming cost V 5 bases and J 5 bases, with 18 bases left between them. The CDR3 is 15 residues long. The CDR3: CASSLNSGTLETQYF. DNA of the CDR3: TGTGCCAGCAGTCTTAACTCCGGGACCTTGGAGACCCAGTACTTC.